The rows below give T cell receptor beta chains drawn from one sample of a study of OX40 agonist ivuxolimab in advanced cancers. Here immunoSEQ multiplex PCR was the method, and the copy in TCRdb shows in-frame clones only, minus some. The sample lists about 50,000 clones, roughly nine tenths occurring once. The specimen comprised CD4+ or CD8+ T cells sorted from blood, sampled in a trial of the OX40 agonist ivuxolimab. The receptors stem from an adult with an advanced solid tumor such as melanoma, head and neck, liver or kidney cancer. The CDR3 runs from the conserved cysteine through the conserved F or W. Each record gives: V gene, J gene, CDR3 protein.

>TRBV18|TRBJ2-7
CASSPQGLAGTYEQYF
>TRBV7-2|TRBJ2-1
CASSLGPDNEQFF
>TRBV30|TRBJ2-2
CAWNLGRVYGELFF
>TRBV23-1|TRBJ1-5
CASSQGNRNQPQHF
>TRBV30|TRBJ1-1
CATRTHGDTEAFF
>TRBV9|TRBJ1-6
CASSSGTRNSPLHF
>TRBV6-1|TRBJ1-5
CASSEVGAYQPQHF
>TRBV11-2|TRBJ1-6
CASSLSSFRRTNSPLHF
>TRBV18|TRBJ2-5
CASSPPAGETQYF
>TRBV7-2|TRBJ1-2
CASSLGASYYGYTF
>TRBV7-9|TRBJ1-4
CASSHRNRTTNEKLFF
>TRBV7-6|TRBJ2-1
CASSFLTSVYNEQFF
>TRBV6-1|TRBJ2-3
CATSDRGISDTQYF
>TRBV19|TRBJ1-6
CATATAPNSPLHF
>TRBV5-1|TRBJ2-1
CASSPSLGEQFF
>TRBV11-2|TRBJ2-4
CASSSSRGSGNIQYF
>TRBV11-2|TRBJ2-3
CASSYVLAGGLTDTQYF
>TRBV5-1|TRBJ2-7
CASSSDRGFSYEQYF